This is a list of T cell receptor beta chains from one sample in a study of shared clonotypes between healthy human individuals. Some clones are missing from TCRdb's copy, which holds only in-frame ones; the method was immunoSEQ multiplex PCR. The sample contains more than 2 million clones, over 85% of which appear only once. Sequenced: naive CD4+ T cells sorted from blood. The source is a man between 18 and 29 years old in good health. Both conserved end residues are trimmed from each CDR3.

cdr3_aa: ASSTTGNSYEQY
j_call: TRBJ2-7
v_call: TRBV19

cdr3_aa: ASSEFRTGAF
j_call: TRBJ1-1
v_call: TRBV25-1

cdr3_aa: AWRRPRFPTEAF
j_call: TRBJ1-1
v_call: TRBV30

cdr3_aa: ASSFLANEQY
j_call: TRBJ2-7
v_call: TRBV7-9

cdr3_aa: ASTTNPNRGGGNQPQH
j_call: TRBJ1-5
v_call: TRBV13

cdr3_aa: AITDRSTDTQY
j_call: TRBJ2-3
v_call: TRBV10-3

cdr3_aa: ASSLNSGNTIY
j_call: TRBJ1-3
v_call: TRBV5-1

cdr3_aa: ASSQGQGASNEQF
j_call: TRBJ2-1
v_call: TRBV9

cdr3_aa: ASRLGQGGTDTQY
j_call: TRBJ2-3
v_call: TRBV6-1

cdr3_aa: ASSRGGQGENIQY
j_call: TRBJ2-4
v_call: TRBV6-5

cdr3_aa: ARLLNGYT
j_call: TRBJ1-2
v_call: TRBV7-3

cdr3_aa: ASNIGPWDGYT
j_call: TRBJ1-2
v_call: TRBV5-1

cdr3_aa: ASSPPTTSRAF
j_call: TRBJ1-1
v_call: TRBV18

cdr3_aa: SAQGGNEQF
j_call: TRBJ2-1
v_call: TRBV20-1

cdr3_aa: ASSSPGRMRGSNTEAF
j_call: TRBJ1-1
v_call: TRBV5-7

cdr3_aa: ASTLRGVQETQY
j_call: TRBJ2-5
v_call: TRBV7-8

cdr3_aa: AIREGTGFPQF
j_call: TRBJ2-1
v_call: TRBV10-3

cdr3_aa: ASSSRDRGLGETQY
j_call: TRBJ2-5
v_call: TRBV28